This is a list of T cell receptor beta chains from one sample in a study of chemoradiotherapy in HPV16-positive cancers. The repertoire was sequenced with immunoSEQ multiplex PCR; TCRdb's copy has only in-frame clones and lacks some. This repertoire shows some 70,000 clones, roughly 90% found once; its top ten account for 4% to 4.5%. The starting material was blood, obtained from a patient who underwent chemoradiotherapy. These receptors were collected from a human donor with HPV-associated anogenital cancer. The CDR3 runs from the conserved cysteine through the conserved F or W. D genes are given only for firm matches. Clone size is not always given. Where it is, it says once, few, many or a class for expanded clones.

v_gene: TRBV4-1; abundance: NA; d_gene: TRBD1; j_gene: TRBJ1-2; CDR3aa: CASSGWDRDKNYGYTF; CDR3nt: TGCGCCAGCAGCGGATGGGACAGGGATAAAAACTATGGCTACACCTTC
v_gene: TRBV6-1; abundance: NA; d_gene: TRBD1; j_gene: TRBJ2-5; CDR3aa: CASSENRGSGETQYF; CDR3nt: TGTGCCAGCAGTGAGAACAGGGGGTCGGGAGAGACCCAGTACTTC
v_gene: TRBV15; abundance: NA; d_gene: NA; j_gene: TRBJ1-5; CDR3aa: CATSRDSLGGNQPQHF; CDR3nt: TGTGCCACCAGCAGAGATTCGTTGGGGGGAAATCAGCCCCAGCATTTT
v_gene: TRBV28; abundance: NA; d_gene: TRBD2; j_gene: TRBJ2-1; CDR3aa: CASRGLAGSNSVYNEQFF; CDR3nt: TGTGCCAGCAGAGGACTAGCGGGATCCAATAGCGTCTACAATGAGCAGTTCTTC
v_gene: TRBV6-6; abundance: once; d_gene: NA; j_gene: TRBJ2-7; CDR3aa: CASSYRRYEQYF; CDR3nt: TGTGCCAGCAGTTACCGACGGTACGAGCAGTACTTC
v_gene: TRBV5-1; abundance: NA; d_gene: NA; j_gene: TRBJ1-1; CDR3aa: CASSLEPNTEAFF; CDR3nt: TGCGCCAGCAGCTTGGAGCCGAACACTGAAGCTTTCTTT
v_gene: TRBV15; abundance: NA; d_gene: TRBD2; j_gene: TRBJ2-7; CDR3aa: CATSRGARLAGDYEQYF; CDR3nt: TGTGCCACCAGCAGAGGGGCCAGACTAGCGGGTGACTACGAGCAGTACTTC
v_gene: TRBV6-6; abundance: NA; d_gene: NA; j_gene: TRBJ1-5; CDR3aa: CASSTSFNQPQHF; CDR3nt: TGTGCCAGCAGTACTAGCTTTAATCAGCCCCAGCATTTT
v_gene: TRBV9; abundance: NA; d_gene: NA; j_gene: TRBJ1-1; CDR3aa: CASSVAPAGQGSTAFF; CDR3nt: TGTGCCAGCAGCGTAGCTCCTGCGGGACAAGGGTCTACAGCTTTCTTT
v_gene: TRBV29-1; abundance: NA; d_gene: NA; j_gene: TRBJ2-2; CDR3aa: CSVEDRQKPTGELFF; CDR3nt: TGCAGCGTTGAAGATAGGCAGAAACCCACCGGGGAGCTGTTTTTT
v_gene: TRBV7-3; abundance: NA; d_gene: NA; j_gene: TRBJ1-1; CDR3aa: CASSRGAATEAFF; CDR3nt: TGTGCCAGCAGCCGGGGGGCCGCGACTGAAGCTTTCTTT
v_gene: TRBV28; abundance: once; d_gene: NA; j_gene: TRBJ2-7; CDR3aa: CASSYQGFDYEQYF; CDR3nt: TGTGCCAGCAGTTATCAGGGATTTGACTACGAGCAGTACTTC
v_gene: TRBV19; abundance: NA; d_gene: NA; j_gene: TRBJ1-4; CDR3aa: CASSMDVGREGEKLFF; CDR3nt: TGTGCCAGTAGTATGGACGTCGGCAGGGAGGGAGAAAAACTGTTTTTT
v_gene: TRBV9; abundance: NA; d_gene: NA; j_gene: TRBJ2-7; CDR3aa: CASSVAPSGYEQYF; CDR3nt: TGTGCCAGCAGCGTAGCCCCGAGTGGGTACGAGCAGTACTTC
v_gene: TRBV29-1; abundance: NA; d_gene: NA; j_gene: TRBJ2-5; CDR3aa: CSVDEETQYF; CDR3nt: TGCAGCGTTGACGAGGAGACCCAGTACTTC
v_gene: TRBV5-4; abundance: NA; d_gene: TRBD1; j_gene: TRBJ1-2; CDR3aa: CASSPTGGGYGYTF; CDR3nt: TGTGCCAGCAGCCCTACAGGGGGCGGCTATGGCTACACCTTC
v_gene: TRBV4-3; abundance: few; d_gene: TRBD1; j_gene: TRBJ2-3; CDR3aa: CASSQDVTGFLDTQYF; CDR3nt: TGCGCCAGCAGCCAAGACGTGACAGGGTTCCTTGATACGCAGTATTTT
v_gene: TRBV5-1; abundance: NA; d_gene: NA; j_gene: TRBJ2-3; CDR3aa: CASSLGSEKQDTQYF; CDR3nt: TGCGCCAGCAGCTTGGGGTCGGAGAAGCAAGATACGCAGTATTTT
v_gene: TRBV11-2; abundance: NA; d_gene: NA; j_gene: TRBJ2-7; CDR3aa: CASSDDRYEQYF; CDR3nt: TGTGCCAGCAGCGACGATCGCTACGAGCAGTACTTC
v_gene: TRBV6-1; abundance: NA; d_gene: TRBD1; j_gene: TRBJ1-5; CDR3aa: CASSSTGGINQPQHF; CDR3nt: TGTGCCAGCAGTTCCACAGGGGGAATCAATCAGCCCCAGCATTTT
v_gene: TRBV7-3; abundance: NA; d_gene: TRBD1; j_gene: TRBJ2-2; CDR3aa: CASSSTGVGRELFF; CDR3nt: TGTGCCAGCAGCTCGACAGGGGTTGGGCGGGAGCTGTTTTTT
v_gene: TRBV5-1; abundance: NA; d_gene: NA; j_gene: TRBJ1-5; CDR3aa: CASSYGTAEGQPQHF; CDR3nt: TGCGCCAGCAGCTATGGGACCGCTGAGGGGCAGCCCCAGCATTTT
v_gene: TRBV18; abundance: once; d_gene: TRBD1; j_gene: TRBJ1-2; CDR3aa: CASSPGSGQGYYGYTF; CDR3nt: TGTGCCAGCTCACCAGGGTCGGGACAGGGCTATTATGGCTACACCTTC
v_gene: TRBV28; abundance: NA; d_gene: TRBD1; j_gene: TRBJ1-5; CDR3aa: CASSLGQGFRQPQHF; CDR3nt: TGTGCCAGCAGTTTAGGACAGGGGTTTCGTCAGCCCCAACATTTT
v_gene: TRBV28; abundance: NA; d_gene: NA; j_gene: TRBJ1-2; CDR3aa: CASSAGNNYGYTF; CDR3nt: TGTGCCAGCAGTGCGGGAAATAACTATGGCTACACCTTC
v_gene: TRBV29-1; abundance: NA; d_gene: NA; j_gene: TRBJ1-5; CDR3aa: CSVVAGAGGPQHF; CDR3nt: TGCAGCGTTGTTGCAGGGGCCGGTGGGCCCCAGCATTTT
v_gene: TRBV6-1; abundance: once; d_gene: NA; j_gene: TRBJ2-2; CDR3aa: CASGIDSNTGELFF; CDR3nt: TGTGCCAGCGGTATAGACTCCAACACCGGGGAGCTGTTTTTT
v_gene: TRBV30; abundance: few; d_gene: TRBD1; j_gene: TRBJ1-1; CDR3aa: CAWIGTGMNTEAFF; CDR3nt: TGTGCCTGGATTGGGACAGGCATGAACACTGAAGCTTTCTTT
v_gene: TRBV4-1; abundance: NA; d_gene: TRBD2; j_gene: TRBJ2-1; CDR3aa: CASSQPNIIAGGYNEQFF; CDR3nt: TGCGCCAGCAGCCAGCCCAATATCATAGCGGGAGGATACAATGAGCAGTTCTTC
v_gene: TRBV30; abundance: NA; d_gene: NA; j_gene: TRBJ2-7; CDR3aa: CAWSASTGLLYEQYF; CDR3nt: TGTGCCTGGAGTGCGTCGACAGGACTGTTATACGAGCAGTACTTC
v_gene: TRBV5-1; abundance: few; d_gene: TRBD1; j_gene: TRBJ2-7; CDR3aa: CASSLDPKAMTGELYEQYF; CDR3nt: TGCGCCAGCAGCTTGGACCCGAAAGCCATGACAGGGGAACTCTACGAGCAGTACTTC
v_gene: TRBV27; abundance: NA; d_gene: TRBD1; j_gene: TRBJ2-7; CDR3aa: CASSPTGGYEQYF; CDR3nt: TGTGCCAGCAGCCCGACAGGGGGCTACGAGCAGTACTTC
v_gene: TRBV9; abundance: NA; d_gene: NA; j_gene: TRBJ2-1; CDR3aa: CASSETSPYNEQFF; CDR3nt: TGTGCCAGCAGCGAAACTAGCCCCTACAATGAGCAGTTCTTC
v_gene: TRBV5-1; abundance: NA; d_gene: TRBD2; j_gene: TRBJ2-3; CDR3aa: CASSLLPGRVSTDTQYF; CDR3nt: TGCGCCAGCAGCCTCCTTCCAGGGAGGGTTAGCACAGATACGCAGTATTTT
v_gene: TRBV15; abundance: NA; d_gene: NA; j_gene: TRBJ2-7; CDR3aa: CATSISGAYSYEQYF; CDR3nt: TGTGCCACCAGCATTTCAGGAGCCTACTCCTACGAGCAGTACTTC
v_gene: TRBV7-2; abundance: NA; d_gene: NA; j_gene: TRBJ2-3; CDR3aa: CASSDTTTYLPHTDTQYF; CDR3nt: TGTGCCAGCAGCGACACCACAACGTATTTACCCCACACAGATACGCAGTATTTT
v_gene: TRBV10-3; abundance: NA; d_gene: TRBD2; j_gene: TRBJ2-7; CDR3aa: CAISEFGTSGRTVSYEQYF; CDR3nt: TGTGCCATCAGTGAGTTTGGGACTAGCGGGAGGACGGTATCCTACGAGCAGTACTTC
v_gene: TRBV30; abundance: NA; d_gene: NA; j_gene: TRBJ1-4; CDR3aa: CAWSLPRLNEKLFF; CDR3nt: TGTGCCTGGAGCTTACCGCGTCTTAATGAAAAACTGTTTTTT
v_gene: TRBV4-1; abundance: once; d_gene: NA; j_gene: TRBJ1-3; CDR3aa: CASSHPPRGNTIYF; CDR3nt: TGCGCCAGCAGCCACCCACCGCGCGGAAACACCATATATTTT
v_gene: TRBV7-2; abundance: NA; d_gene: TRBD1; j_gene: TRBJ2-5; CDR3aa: CASRNKRTGSQETQYF; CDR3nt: TGTGCCAGCAGAAATAAGCGGACAGGGAGCCAAGAGACCCAGTACTTC
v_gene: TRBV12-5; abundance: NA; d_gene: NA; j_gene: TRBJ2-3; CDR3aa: CASGWAITDTQYF; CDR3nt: TGTGCTAGTGGGTGGGCGATCACAGATACGCAGTATTTT
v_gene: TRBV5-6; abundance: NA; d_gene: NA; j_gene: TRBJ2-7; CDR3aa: CASSLAPGSYEQYF; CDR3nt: TGTGCCAGCAGCTTGGCCCCAGGAAGCTACGAGCAGTACTTC
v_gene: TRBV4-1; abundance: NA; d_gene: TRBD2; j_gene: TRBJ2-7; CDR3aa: CASSQDMGLVVYEQYF; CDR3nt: TGCGCCAGCAGCCAAGATATGGGACTAGTAGTCTACGAGCAGTACTTC